This TCR beta chain was sequenced for a study of blood T cell repertoires in COVID-19 (dated by TCRdb to 2019 to 2021). About the investigation overall: The collaborator samples originated in the United States, Italy and Spain and spanned the acute and convalescent phases of COVID-19. The material from the prospective study consisted of cDNA or gDNA derived from T cells, B-cell-depleted T cells, or PBMCs. The dataset comprised deeply sampled blood TCRbeta repertoires from subjects exposed to, actively infected with, or recovered from COVID-19. A freely available public database, intended as a resource for researchers studying the immune response to SARS-CoV-2, is where the repertoires were released. Samples were obtained from the ongoing ImmuneRACE study (first 160 participants) and from over 1,000 subjects provided by 6 global collaborators. Nearly every sample came with metadata listing a de-identified subject ID, COVID-19 status, age in years and sex. Where HLA class I and class II types were available, the types were taken from metadata supplied by the sample provider, not from assay-based typing. Here is what the overall study found, with its caveats: The quantity of clinical and demographic metadata differed by source and by participant and was supplied without curation.

With regard to this clone: It lacks a known antigen. No base qualities exist here, and no much larger clone lies one base off it.

The immunoSEQ Assay, a bias-controlled multiplex PCR, was used to amplify TCRbeta CDR3 regions from genomic DNA. Concerning the study's data processing: Nucleated cell counts per sample were estimated from amplification of reference gene primers within the assay. Sequence reads were collapsed and filtered to measure the absolute abundance of every unique TCRbeta CDR3 rearrangement. Productive Simpson clonality was computed per sample as the square root of Simpson's diversity index over productive rearrangements. This immuneACCESS table, as held by TCRdb, lists in-frame sequences with V and J called but not all clones. Of the missing ones, under half trace to an unresolved V gene in checked studies; the others have no known cause. The DNA was the basis for D and trimming; V, J and clone size are from that table. In this sample the table shows some 120,000 clones, 84% of which occur a single time. The top ten clones comprise approximately 12% of the sample.

Another Seattle source contributed samples from volunteer blood donors who had recovered from COVID-19. Each collaborating institution followed its own protocols to collect whole blood in K2EDTA tubes. For TCRbeta analysis, collaborator samples were shipped as frozen whole blood, as isolated PBMCs, or as DNA extracted from either sample type. The CDR3 numbers 14 residues from cysteine through phenylalanine. Kept here is only the CDR3 DNA, which spans 42 bases and is read in frame from base 1. Unmatched junction bases come to 0, with V trimmed by 3 bases and J by 0 bases. Taken from the germline V gene (reference sequence), the CDR1 and CDR2 loops are SGHNT and YYREEE.

Sample: peripheral blood. The sequence is built from TRBV5-4 and TRBJ2-1; 7 bases in between match TRBD1. The TCR was taken from a woman aged 25 to 45 who had recovered from COVID-19. The nucleotide sequence reads as follows: TGTGCCAGCAGCTGGGACAGCTCCTACAATGAGCAGTTCTTC. Translated, this gives CASSWDSSYNEQFF.